The rows below give T cell receptor beta chains drawn from one sample of a study of shared clonotypes between healthy human individuals. Repertoires were generated with immunoSEQ multiplex PCR, while TCRdb's copy carries only in-frame clones and drops some. Of roughly 700,000 clones listed, roughly 70% are singletons. The sequenced sample consisted of memory CD4+ T cells sorted from blood. The receptors were gathered from a woman younger than 45 in good health. Each CDR3 is given with its conserved first and last residue. The D gene is left open where the match is weak. Size values are once, few and many counts, or a class for expanded clones, and some rows have none.

TRBJ2-5 | . | TRBV11-2 | . | TGTGCCAGCAGCCGGACTGCTGGGGGAGAGACCCAGTACTTC | CASSRTAGGETQYF
TRBJ2-3 | TRBD2 | TRBV28 | . | TGTGCCAGCACCTCCCATCCGGGGACTAGCGGGAAAGATACGCAGTATTTT | CASTSHPGTSGKDTQYF
TRBJ2-7 | . | TRBV20-1 | . | TGCAGTGCTAGTTTGACGTCCTCGCCGGGGTTC | CSASLTSSPGF
TRBJ2-3 | TRBD2 | TRBV5-4 | . | TGTGCCAGCATGGGGGCCTCTATAGCGGGAGGAGCAGATACGCAGTATTTT | CASMGASIAGGADTQYF
TRBJ2-4 | . | TRBV6-1 | . | TGTGCCAGCACAGACAGCTTCAAAAACATTCAGTACTTC | CASTDSFKNIQYF
TRBJ2-1 | TRBD2 | TRBV11-3 | few | TGTGCCAGCAGCTGGGAGAGCGGGAGTGTCTACAATGAGCAGTTCTTC | CASSWESGSVYNEQFF
TRBJ1-5 | . | TRBV19 | . | TGTGCCAGTAGTAAGGCCCTGGGTAGCAATCAGCCCCAGCATTTT | CASSKALGSNQPQHF
TRBJ2-2 | . | TRBV25-1 | . | TGTGCCAGCAGTGGAGAAACAGGGTATAACGGGGAGCTGTTTTTT | CASSGETGYNGELFF
TRBJ2-5 | . | TRBV28 | . | TGTGCCAGCAGTCCCCATATTTTACAGGGCCAAGAGACCCAGTACTTC | CASSPHILQGQETQYF
TRBJ2-1 | . | TRBV7-9 | . | TGTGCCAGCAGCCTAGGGGGGAGTACCCTCCTAGAGAATGAGCAGTTCTTC | CASSLGGSTLLENEQFF
TRBJ1-1 | TRBD1 | TRBV5-1 | . | TGCGCCAGCAGCCCAGGACAGGGTGGCACTGAAGCTTTCTTT | CASSPGQGGTEAFF
TRBJ2-7 | . | TRBV11-2 | few | TGTGCCAGCAGCTTAGATGGGGGAGTCCACGAGCAGTACTTC | CASSLDGGVHEQYF
TRBJ2-1 | TRBD2 | TRBV28 | . | TGTGCCAGCAGTCCCAGCCCGGGACTAGCGGGATACAATGAGCAGTTCTTC | CASSPSPGLAGYNEQFF
TRBJ2-2 | . | TRBV11-2 | . | TGTGCCAGCAGCGAAAGGTCTTTCTCCGGGGAGCTGTTTTTT | CASSERSFSGELFF
TRBJ2-7 | . | TRBV9 | . | TGTGCCAGCAGCGCCCGGGACCGCTTCTACGAGCAGTACTTC | CASSARDRFYEQYF
TRBJ2-1 | . | TRBV7-3 | few | TGTGCCAGCAGTTTAAGTAGCGGAACGACCTACAATGAGCAGTTCTTC | CASSLSSGTTYNEQFF
TRBJ2-3 | TRBD2 | TRBV6-6 | . | TGTGCCAGCAGGGGGACTAGCGGGAGTTTAGATACGCAGTATTTT | CASRGTSGSLDTQYF
TRBJ2-2 | . | TRBV27 | . | TGTGCCAGCAGTTTTGGCTCTACGAACACCGGGGAGCTGTTTTTT | CASSFGSTNTGELFF
TRBJ1-2 | . | TRBV28 | . | TGTGCCAGCAGTTTACGCCCGGAATGGGGCTACACCTTC | CASSLRPEWGYTF
TRBJ2-1 | TRBD1 | TRBV25-1 | few | TGTGCCAGCAGTGCCGGGACAGCTTCCTACAATGAGCAGTTCTTC | CASSAGTASYNEQFF
TRBJ1-1 | TRBD1 | TRBV19 | . | TGTGCCAGTAGTGCCTTGGACAGGGAGGGAGCTTTCTTT | CASSALDREGAFF
TRBJ1-1 | . | TRBV5-4 | . | TGTGCCAGCAGCTTGGACATCAACACTGAAGCTTTCTTT | CASSLDINTEAFF
TRBJ2-3 | TRBD2 | TRBV5-8 | . | TGTGCCAGCAGCTTAGGGTGGAAAAGGGGAGGGACAGATACGCAGTATTTT | CASSLGWKRGGTDTQYF
TRBJ2-7 | . | TRBV10-2 | . | TGCGCCAGCAGATCGACAGGAGCCTACGAGCAGTACTTC | CASRSTGAYEQYF